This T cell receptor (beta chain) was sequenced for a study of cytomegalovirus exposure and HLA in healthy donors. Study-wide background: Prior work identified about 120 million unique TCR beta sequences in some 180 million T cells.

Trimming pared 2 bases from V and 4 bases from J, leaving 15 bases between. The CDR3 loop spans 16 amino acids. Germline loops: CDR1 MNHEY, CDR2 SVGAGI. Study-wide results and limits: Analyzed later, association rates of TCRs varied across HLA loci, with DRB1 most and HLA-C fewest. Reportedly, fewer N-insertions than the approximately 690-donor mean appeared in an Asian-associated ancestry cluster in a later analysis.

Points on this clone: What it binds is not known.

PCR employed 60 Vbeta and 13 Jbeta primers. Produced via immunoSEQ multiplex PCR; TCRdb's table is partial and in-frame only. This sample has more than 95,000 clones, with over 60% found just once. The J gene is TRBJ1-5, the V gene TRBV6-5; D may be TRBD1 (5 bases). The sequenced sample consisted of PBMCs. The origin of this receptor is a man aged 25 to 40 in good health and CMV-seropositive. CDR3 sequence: CASSYTPLGANQPQHF. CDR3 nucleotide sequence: TGTGCCAGCAGTTACACACCGCTAGGGGCTAATCAGCCCCAGCATTTT.